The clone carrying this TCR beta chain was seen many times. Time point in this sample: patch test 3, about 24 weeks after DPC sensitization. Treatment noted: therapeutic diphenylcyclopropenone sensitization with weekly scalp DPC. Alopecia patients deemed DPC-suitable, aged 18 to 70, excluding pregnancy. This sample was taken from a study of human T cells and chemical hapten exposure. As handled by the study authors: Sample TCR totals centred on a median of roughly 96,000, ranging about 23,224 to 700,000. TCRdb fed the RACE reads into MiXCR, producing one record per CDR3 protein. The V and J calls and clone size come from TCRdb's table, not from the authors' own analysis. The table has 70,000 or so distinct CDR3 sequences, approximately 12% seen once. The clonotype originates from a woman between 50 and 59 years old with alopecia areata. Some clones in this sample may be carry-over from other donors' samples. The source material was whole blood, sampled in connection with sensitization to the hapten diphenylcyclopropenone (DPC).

The DNA of the CDR3 is TGTGCCAGCAGCCCAGGGACAGGGGGTCAGCCCCAGCATTTT. This gives the protein CASSPGTGGQPQHF. The genes are TRBV7-9 and TRBJ1-5; 11 bases are a match to TRBD1. The CDR3 is 14 residues long. The trim removed 5 bases at V and 6 bases at J, leaving 3 bases unmatched. Germline CDR1 SEHNR, CDR2 FQNEAQ (reference sequence). Full variable domain (outside the CDR3, taken from reference TRBV7-9 and TRBJ1-5): DTGVSQNPRHKITKRGQNVTFRCDPISEHNRLYWYRQTLGQGPEFLTYFQNEAQLEKSRLLSDRFSAERPKGSFSTLEIQRTEQGDSAMYLCASSPGTGGQPQHFGDGTRLSIL.